These 24 T cell receptor beta chains were sequenced from one sample in a study of T cell repertoires in cytomegalovirus infection. TCRdb fed the reads into MiXCR, producing one record per CDR3 protein. Among 200,000 to 300,000 distinct CDR3 sequences, over 9% were seen once, and the ten largest hold 1.5% to 2%. What was sequenced was PBMCs. The receptors were sampled from a human donor in good health (CMV status not recorded). Some clones in this sample may be carry-over from other donors' samples.

This clonotype was counted between two and nine times. V and J are TRBV5-1 and TRBJ1-1; 11 bases are shared with TRBD1. The CDR3 runs to 14 residues. The J segment lost 11 bases and the V segment lost 4 bases, leaving 10 bases of the junction unmatched. In germline, CDR1 is SGHRS, CDR2 YFSETQ. Here the CDR3 reads CASSPGTGGGVAFF. DNA of the CDR3: TGCGCCAGCAGCCCGGGGACAGGGGGAGGCGTCGCTTTCTTT.

This clonotype was observed many times. The chain carries TRBV7-2 and TRBJ2-6; D ambiguous. CDR3 length: 14 residues. Germline CDR1 reads SGHTA; CDR2 reads FQGNSA. Deletions cut 5 bases from V and 2 bases from J, with 7 bases between. The CDR3 DNA reads TGTGCCAGCAGCCCTTCCCCTGGGGCCAACGTCCTGACTTTC. Translation: CASSPSPGANVLTF. The variable domain in full, with the rest retrieved from reference TRBV7-2 and TRBJ2-6, is GAGVSQSPSNKVTEKGKDVELRCDPISGHTALYWYRQSLGQGLEFLIYFQGNSAPDKSGLPSDRFSAERTGGSVSTLTIQRTQQEDSAVYLCASSPSPGANVLTFGAGSRLTVL.

Ten or more counts support this clonotype. V is TRBV7-2 and J is TRBJ1-6; weak D call: TRBD1 (6 bases). The CDR3 is made up of 15 amino acids. V was clipped by 5 bases and J by 9 bases, with 17 bases between them. The V gene's germline CDR1 is SGHTA and CDR2 FQGNSA. The CDR3 loop reads CASSPGLGGGSPLHF. The DNA for the CDR3 is TGTGCCAGCAGCCCCGGACTCGGGGGCGGTTCACCCCTCCACTTT.

This clonotype was seen many times. V usage is TRBV7-2 and J usage is TRBJ1-1; TRBD1 agrees at 7 bases. The CDR3 is made up of 14 amino acids. CDR1 and CDR2 from the germline V gene are SGHTA and FQGNSA. Trimming took 4 bases from V and 11 from J; bases not matched to a gene: 13. DNA for the CDR3: TGTGCCAGCAGCTCGGGGACAGAGACAACCTCGGCTTTCTTT. The encoded protein is CASSSGTETTSAFF. Combining the CDR3 with reference TRBV7-2 and TRBJ1-1 gives the whole variable domain GAGVSQSPSNKVTEKGKDVELRCDPISGHTALYWYRQSLGQGLEFLIYFQGNSAPDKSGLPSDRFSAERTGGSVSTLTIQRTQQEDSAVYLCASSSGTETTSAFFGQGTRLTVV.

Remarks on this clonotype: In this CDR3 the conserved last residue, phenylalanine or tryptophan, is missing, so a read error is likely. The chain couples TRBV7-2 to TRBJ2-7; D perhaps matches TRBD1 (6 bases). The CDR3 has 14 amino acids. V was trimmed by 5 bases and J by 4 bases, leaving 15 bases between them. Germline V gene lookup returns CDR1 SGHTA and CDR2 FQGNSA. CDR3 nucleotide sequence: TGTGCCAGCAGCGTAATAGGACAGATATACGAGCAGTACTAC. This sequence encodes CASSVIGQIYEQYY.

This clonotype was recorded many times. DNA of the CDR3: TGTGCCAGCAGAACTTCTGACAGGGGATATAATTCACCCCTCCACTTT. This codes for CASRTSDRGYNSPLHF. The V and J genes are TRBV12-3 or TRBV12-4 and TRBJ1-6; 8 bases are shared with TRBD1. Trimming took 6 bases from V and 4 from J; bases not matched to a gene: 8. The CDR3 spans 16 residues.

This clonotype was seen many times. V is TRBV7-2 and J is TRBJ2-7, with D unclear. Germline V lookup: CDR1 SGHTA, CDR2 FQGNSA. This CDR3 is built from 14 residues. V was clipped by 5 bases and J by 0 bases, with 11 bases between them. The CDR3 region has the DNA TGTGCCAGCAGCCTTTCGGGCAGCTCCTACGAGCAGTACTTC. Its translation: CASSLSGSSYEQYF.

The sample holds many counts of this clonotype. The chain couples TRBV7-9 to TRBJ2-7, with TRBD1 identical over 9 bases. The V gene end was trimmed by 3 bases and the J gene end by 5 bases; junction bases not matched to a gene: 8. Germline loops: CDR1 SEHNR, CDR2 FQNEAQ (reference sequence). The CDR3 consists of 15 residues. The CDR3 DNA reads as TGTGCCAGCAGCTTTACTGGGACAGGGTTTGACGAGCAGTACTTC. It codes for CASSFTGTGFDEQYF.

This clonotype has only a few counts. The chain employs TRBV6-2 or TRBV6-3 and TRBJ2-1, with D unclear. The V gene lost 6 bases and the J gene lost 7 bases, with 10 bases spanning the gap. CDR3 length: 12 residues. Germline values: CDR1 MNHEY, CDR2 SVGEGT. CDR3 coding DNA: TGTGCCAGCAGCCTTGCTACTAATGAGCAGTTCTTC. This gives the protein CASSLATNEQFF.

In this sample, this clonotype turned up a few times. DNA of the CDR3: TGTGCCAGCAGTCGACCGGGAGGTACCGGGGAGCTGTTTTTT. This codes for CASSRPGGTGELFF. The J gene is TRBJ2-2, the V gene TRBV27; 7 bases line up with TRBD2. CDR1 is MNHEY, CDR2 SMNVEV, per germline (reference sequence). Trimming at V came to 5 bases and at J to 5 bases, leaving 5 bases not matched to a gene. This CDR3 is built from 14 residues.

This clonotype occurred a few times. The V gene is TRBV5-1, the J gene TRBJ2-1; 12 nucleotides line up with TRBD2. The V segment lost 0 bases and the J segment 8 bases; nucleotides outside the gene matches: 3. From germline, CDR1 is SGHRS and CDR2 YFSETQ. The CDR3 totals 15 residues. Here the CDR3 reads CASSLGLAGAHEQFF. The CDR3 DNA sequence: TGCGCCAGCAGCTTGGGACTAGCGGGAGCCCATGAGCAGTTCTTC.

This clonotype was observed at least ten times. The chain recombines TRBV7-2 with TRBJ1-2, with D unclear. Between the trimmed V and J ends, which lost 1 base and 8 bases, there was a span of 11 bases. The CDR3 contains 13 residues. Germline-derived CDR1 and CDR2 are SGHTA and FQGNSA. The CDR3 is CASSLEVLWGYTF. The CDR3 DNA reads as TGTGCCAGCAGCTTAGAGGTTTTATGGGGCTACACCTTC.

In this sample, this clonotype turned up many times. This chain links TRBV7-7 with TRBJ2-3, with no clear D. V was pared by 5 bases and J by 1 base, with 19 bases between. CDR1 and CDR2 from the germline V gene are SSHAT and FNYEAQ (reference sequence). The CDR3 has 17 residues. CDR3 residues: CASSHLDVRARTDTQYF. The CDR3 DNA sequence: TGTGCCAGCAGCCACCTAGACGTCCGGGCCCGCACAGATACGCAGTATTTT.

This clonotype has only a few counts. The gene calls are TRBV11-2 and TRBJ2-5; D not resolved. The CDR3 is 12 residues long. Germline V CDR1 and CDR2: SGHAT, FQNNGV. Trimming stripped 4 bases from V and 5 bases from J, with 8 bases between. The CDR3 reads CASSSYMETQYF. CDR3 bases: TGTGCCAGCAGCTCCTATATGGAGACCCAGTACTTC.

This clonotype was seen more than once but under ten times. The chain is built from TRBV2 and TRBJ1-6; unclear D gene. CDR1 is SNHLY, CDR2 FYNNEI, per germline. V was clipped by 6 bases and J by 0 bases, with 9 bases between them. There are 15 residues in the CDR3. DNA for the CDR3: TGTGCCAGCAGACCGGAAGGCTCCTATAATTCACCCCTCCACTTT. It specifies CASRPEGSYNSPLHF.

This clonotype was observed at least ten times. This chain uses TRBV24-1 with TRBJ2-3; 10 bases are a match to TRBD2. CDR1 is KGHDR, CDR2 SFDVKD, per germline. The trim removed 6 bases at V and 9 bases at J, leaving 14 bases unmatched. The CDR3 is 16 residues long. The DNA of the CDR3 is TGTGCCACCAGTACCCAGGGAGCGGGGGGGCCGGGCACGCAGTATTTT. Amino acid sequence: CATSTQGAGGPGTQYF.

This clonotype was detected many times. This sequence joins TRBV7-2 and TRBJ1-6; 7 bases agree with TRBD1. Germline CDR1 is SGHTA and CDR2 is FQGNSA. The CDR3 has 14 residues. V dropped 5 bases and J dropped 11; count of bases not matched to a gene: 9. CDR3 residues: CASSLTGVGTPLHF. The CDR3 nucleotides are TGTGCCAGCAGCCTAACAGGGGTGGGGACACCCCTCCACTTT.

As to this clonotype: A much larger clone differs from this one at a single base, so this may be a read error. The genes are TRBV10-3 and TRBJ2-5, with TRBD1 matching over 8 bases. The V segment lost 5 bases and the J segment 1 base; nucleotides outside the gene matches: 6. Germline values: CDR1 ENHRY, CDR2 SYGVKD. This CDR3 is 15 amino acids long. CDR3 amino acids: CAISQGDRSQETQYF. Written as DNA, the CDR3 is TGTGCCATCAGTCAGGGGGACAGGAGCCAAGAGACCCAGTACTTC.

Note on this clonotype: Since a much larger clone is just one base distant, this may be a read error. V usage is TRBV19 and J usage is TRBJ1-1, with a tentative D call TRBD1 (5 bases). Germline V gene data show CDR1 as LNHDA and CDR2 as SQIVND (reference sequence). The CDR3 runs 13 residues. The CDR3 DNA reads as TGTGACAGTAGTACCACCGGGACGGAGAAAGCTTTCTTT. The encoded protein is CDSSTTGTEKAFF.

The V call is TRBV28, the J call TRBJ1-1; 7 bases agree with TRBD1. With 4 bases clipped from V and 10 bases from J, the junction kept 12 bases outside the gene matches. Germline V gene sequence: CDR1 MDHEN, CDR2 SYDVKM. This CDR3 comprises 14 residues. The CDR3 DNA follows: TGTGCCAGCAGTTCCCCCCACAGGGGACGGGTAGCTTTCTTT. It translates to CASSSPHRGRVAFF. The complete variable domain, with remaining parts taken from reference TRBV28 and TRBJ1-1, reads DVKVTQSSRYLVKRTGEKVFLECVQDMDHENMFWYRQDPGLGLRLIYFSYDVKMKEKGDIPEGYSVSREKKERFSLILESASTNQTSMYLCASSSPHRGRVAFFGQGTRLTVV.

There are many counts of this clonotype. The CDR3 bases are TGTGCCAGCAGCTTGACGGGGGGCACAGATACGCAGTATTTT. Translation: CASSLTGGTDTQYF. This chain uses TRBV7-2 with TRBJ2-3, with D possibly being TRBD2 (6 bases). This CDR3 is 14 amino acids long. V lost 3 bases and J lost 1, with 8 bases in between. The germline V gene encodes CDR1 SGHTA and CDR2 FQGNSA.

This clonotype was observed at least ten times. This chain connects TRBV7-2 to TRBJ2-3, with 8 bases aligning to TRBD2. The CDR3 is 15 amino acids. Looked up from germline, CDR1 is SGHTA and CDR2 is FQGNSA. V was pared by 5 bases and J by 0 bases, with 4 bases of the junction left unmatched. In DNA form, the CDR3 reads TGTGCCAGCAGCGTACTAGCGGCTAGCACAGATACGCAGTATTTT. Residues: CASSVLAASTDTQYF. The entire variable domain, with the rest obtained from reference TRBV7-2 and TRBJ2-3, is as follows: GAGVSQSPSNKVTEKGKDVELRCDPISGHTALYWYRQSLGQGLEFLIYFQGNSAPDKSGLPSDRFSAERTGGSVSTLTIQRTQQEDSAVYLCASSVLAASTDTQYFGPGTRLTVL.

This clonotype appeared many times. The chain links TRBV7-3 to TRBJ1-2; D gene unclear. This CDR3 has 16 residues. V dropped 0 bases and J dropped 2 bases, with 13 bases sitting between them. Germline values: CDR1 SGHTA, CDR2 FQGTGA. This CDR3 reads CASSLTSDQRNYGYTF. CDR3 DNA: TGTGCCAGCAGCTTAACGTCGGACCAGAGAAACTATGGCTACACCTTC.

A few counts support this clonotype. CDR3 sequence reads: CSARGPGTGNTIYF. As DNA, the CDR3 is TGCAGTGCCCGGGGCCCGGGAACTGGAAACACCATATATTTT. The V and J genes are TRBV20-1 and TRBJ1-3; TRBD1 might be the D (5 bases). Trimming stripped 6 bases from V and 2 bases from J, with 14 bases between. Germline V gene sequence: CDR1 DFQATT, CDR2 SNEGSKA (reference sequence). The CDR3 totals 14 residues.